This T cell receptor beta chain was observed in a study of Graves' ophthalmopathy and Graves' hyperthyroidism (dated 2018 in TCRdb). Describing the broader study: Peripheral blood was collected before any treatment was given, at the time of initial diagnosis. TCR beta repertoire signatures were used to distinguish Graves' ophthalmopathy from Graves' hyperthyroidism and to predict progression to ophthalmopathy. In total, 135 blood samples were TCR-sequenced: under 45 ophthalmopathy, some 75 hyperthyroidism and approximately 17 hyperthyroidism-to-ophthalmopathy patients. To explore V-J signatures that separate ophthalmopathy from hyperthyroidism, a discovery set of more than 95 patients was enrolled, consisting of under 50 with ophthalmopathy and under 65 with stable hyperthyroidism. For independent validation, a separate cohort was made up of 18 hyperthyroidism patients plus 17 patients who later progressed from hyperthyroidism to ophthalmopathy. In about 6 hyperthyroidism patients, the T-cell repertoire of thyroid tissue was compared with the T-cell repertoire of blood. Following sample collection, hyperthyroidism patients were given methimazole at a starting dose of 30 mg daily, and ophthalmopathy patients were given high-dose intravenous methylprednisolone. The 95 to 100 discovery patients were randomly split 7:3 into training and test sets. Broader findings and caveats from the paper: In validation, the model predicted ophthalmopathy progression with less than 71% sensitivity and roughly 72% specificity; roughly 11 predicted patients were CT-confirmed with GO in a median of 6.5 months. Sample size was not statistically predetermined, and group allocation was not concealed from the investigators. Among expanded thyroid clonotypes with frequency above 0.001, most also showed up in blood, which suggests that blood repertoires may reflect the thyroid immune response. Ophthalmopathy was separated from stable hyperthyroidism by the 13-signature model with around 88% sensitivity and 81% to 84% specificity in cross-validation and with 80%/75% in the test set.

Inclusive of the bounding cysteine and phenylalanine, the CDR3 is 15 residues long. Just the 45-base CDR3 DNA is kept, in frame starting at base 1. CDR1 is given as SGHAT and CDR2 as FQDESV, both from the germline V gene (reference sequence). Trimming costs V 1 base and J 4 bases, and their ends lie 10 bases apart. Patients with ophthalmopathy had moderately to severely active disease, with a Clinical Activity Score of 3 or more, a NOSPECS grade of 4 or more, and a disease duration of less than 3 months. Patients with other autoimmune diseases, uncontrolled infections, pregnancy or lactation were excluded from the study. Clinical symptoms, serum thyroxine, TRAb, thyroid ultrasound and orbital computed tomography were used for diagnosis. Ficoll-Paque density gradient centrifugation was used to isolate PBMCs from about 9 ml of fresh peripheral blood. Total RNA was extracted with Trizol reagent and quality-checked on an Agilent 2100 Bioanalyzer.

This clonotype was seen ten or more times. Its antigen is currently not known. No base qualities exist here, and no much larger clone lies one base off it. For repertoire sequencing, the TCR beta CDR3 regions were amplified from RNA transcripts. HTBI primers and the Qiagen OneStep RT-PCR kit were used in a first-round RT-PCR, which was followed by a second-round multiplex PCR, size selection and purification. The libraries underwent paired-end sequencing with 100 bp reads on an Illumina HiSeq2000. The source study handled its data this way. SOAPnuke was used to process the reads, throwing out any read that had adapters, had uncalled bases, had a mean Phred below 15, or lacked an exact constant-primer or identifier match. High-quality paired reads were merged with COPE v1.2.5. Each unique nucleotide sequence was treated as a clonotype, and MiTCR v1.1 was used to align the clonotypes to the IMGT TRB V, D and J references. Analysis was restricted to V-J combinations with a frequency above 0.0001, which covered roughly 99% of repertoires. For each V-J combination, a TCR clonal expansion and chaos score was defined as the ratio of F50 clonal expansion to chaos observed in the TCRdist matrix. Welch's t-statistics and random forest were used to narrow the features down to about a dozen V-J combinations, which were then fed into a naive Bayes classifier. The similarity between thyroid and blood repertoires was quantified using the Morisita-Horn index. TCRdb reanalyzed the raw reads on its own, using fastp at Q25 for trimming and MiXCR for clone calling, and kept in-frame beta chains. One record per CDR3 amino acid sequence lists the most common genes and DNA. The V and J calls were not made by the authors but by TCRdb's processing. This sample gives approximately 460,000 distinct CDR3 sequences in total; approximately 15% of them show up just once. Jointly, the top ten make up about 9.4% of the sample.

This receptor was identified in a woman younger than 45 with Graves' ophthalmopathy. Donor details come from another sample of the same person, matched by shared clones. Sequencing input: blood. The rearrangement joined TRBV11-1 to TRBJ2-2, with a tentative D gene TRBD1 over 5 matching bases. The nucleotides read TGTGCCAGCAGCTTAGGGGGCCAAATCACCGGGGAGCTGTTTTTT. Translated, it reads CASSLGGQITGELFF.